This T cell receptor beta chain was sequenced in a study of blood T cell repertoires in COVID-19. CDR3 length: 13 residues. The V and J ends lost 6 bases and 7 bases, in that order; junction bases with no gene match: 6. Germline V lookup: CDR1 ENHRY, CDR2 SYGVKD. This table comes from immunoSEQ multiplex PCR, and its TCRdb copy is limited to in-frame clones, with some not included. The sample yields about 360,000 clones, around 82% seen once. Material: peripheral blood. This TCR was recovered from a man aged 25-45 years with active or convalescent COVID-19. The chain couples TRBV10-3 to TRBJ1-5, with 7 bases fitting TRBD1. The CDR3 coding sequence is TGTGCCATCAGAGCAACAGGGGAACAGCCCCAGCATTTT. Encoded protein: CAIRATGEQPQHF.